Listed here are 24 T cell receptor beta chains from one sample, sequenced in a study of cytomegalovirus exposure and HLA in healthy donors. Produced via immunoSEQ multiplex PCR; TCRdb's table is partial and in-frame only. The sample records 200,000 or so clones, 88% being singletons. Sequences were obtained from PBMCs. The origin of the receptors is a woman aged 18-30 years in good health and CMV-seronegative.

The J gene is TRBJ2-3, the V gene TRBV28; 9 positions match TRBD2. CDR1 and CDR2 from the germline V gene are MDHEN and SYDVKM. There are 15 residues in the CDR3. Losses at the gene ends were 6 bases for V and 6 bases for J; bases not matched to a gene: 10. DNA for the CDR3: TGTGCCAGCAGCCCAACTAGCGGGCGTACGGATACGCAGTATTTT. It encodes CASSPTSGRTDTQYF.

In its sample, this clone was seen once. This chain uses TRBV12-5 with TRBJ1-5; D unclear. This CDR3 region has 13 residues. V lost 3 bases and J 5 bases, leaving 8 bases between the germline ends. The germline V gene encodes CDR1 LGHNT and CDR2 FRNRAP. The CDR3 protein is CASGLRRDQPQHF. CDR3 sequence (DNA): TGTGCTAGTGGTTTAAGGAGGGATCAGCCCCAGCATTTT.

This clone is a singleton in its sample. The V gene is TRBV28, the J gene TRBJ2-1; TRBD2 agrees at 10 bases. Germline-derived CDR1 and CDR2 are MDHEN and SYDVKM. Unmatched junction bases numbered 10, after V lost 5 bases and J lost 6 bases. CDR3 size: 16 residues. This CDR3 reads CASSPLLAGRRNEQFF. The DNA of the CDR3 is TGTGCCAGCAGTCCCCTACTAGCGGGAAGGCGCAATGAGCAGTTCTTC.

The chain couples TRBV6-5 to TRBJ2-7; TRBD2 matches at 9 bases. Germline values: CDR1 MNHEY, CDR2 SVGAGI. V shed 5 bases and J 7 bases; nucleotides not matched to a gene: 12. The CDR3 has 15 amino acids. The CDR3 region has the DNA TGTGCCAGCAGTGCCTTCTCTAGCGGGGCGGCGGAGCAGTACTTC. This codes for CASSAFSSGAAEQYF.

The chain recombines TRBV18 with TRBJ2-3, with 11 nucleotides matching TRBD2. V shed 6 bases and J 1 base; nucleotides not matched to a gene: 6. Germline CDR1 KGHSH, CDR2 LQKENI. CDR3 length: 16 residues. CDR3 residues: CASSRTLAGGTDTQYF. The DNA for the CDR3 is TGTGCCAGCTCCCGAACACTAGCGGGAGGCACAGATACGCAGTATTTT. The entire variable domain, with the rest obtained from reference TRBV18 and TRBJ2-3, is as follows: NAGVMQNPRHLVRRRGQEARLRCSPMKGHSHVYWYRQLPEEGLKFMVYLQKENIIDESGMPKERFSAEFPKEGPSILRIQQVVRGDSAAYFCASSRTLAGGTDTQYFGPGTRLTVL.

This clone was counted a few times. The genes are TRBV6-1 and TRBJ2-5; D gene uncertain. The CDR3 runs 13 residues. CDR1 is MNHNS and CDR2 is SASEGT in the germline V gene. V was cut by 7 bases and J by 0 bases, with 9 bases left in between. In DNA form, the CDR3 reads TGTGCCAGCACCAGACTGTACCAAGAGACCCAGTACTTC. It yields the protein CASTRLYQETQYF.

The chain employs TRBV27 and TRBJ2-7; TRBD1 matches 10 bases. The CDR3 contains 15 residues. The germline gives CDR1 MNHEY, CDR2 SMNVEV (reference sequence). The V gene end was trimmed by 5 bases and the J gene end by 5 bases; junction bases not matched to a gene: 9. The CDR3, as DNA: TGTGCCAGCAGTCAGGGACAGGGGCTTTCGCACGAGCAGTACTTC. The encoded protein is CASSQGQGLSHEQYF.

This clone was recorded only once. This rearrangement joins TRBV15 to TRBJ1-2, with no clear D. V was shortened by 0 bases and J by 4 bases, with 15 bases between the two germline ends. The CDR3 spans 16 residues. Germline lookup yields CDR1 LNHNV and CDR2 YYDKDF (reference sequence). The CDR3 reads CATSRDPQIRGYGYTF. The CDR3 nucleotides are TGTGCCACCAGCAGAGATCCCCAAATTCGGGGCTATGGCTACACCTTC.

This sequence joins TRBV7-9 and TRBJ2-1; D not certain. V lost 5 bases to trimming and J lost 7 bases, with 6 bases between them. CDR3 length: 11 amino acids. CDR1 and CDR2 (germline): SEHNR, FQNEAQ (reference sequence). CDR3 protein: CASSPRNEQFF. The CDR3 DNA follows: TGTGCCAGCAGCCCGAGGAATGAGCAGTTCTTC.

The chain combines TRBV13 with TRBJ2-2; 10 nucleotides agree with TRBD1. Germline CDR1 PRHDT, CDR2 FYEKMQ (reference sequence). This CDR3 comprises 17 residues. V dropped 6 bases and J dropped 1; count of bases not matched to a gene: 8. CDR3 nucleotide sequence: TGTGCCAGCAGGCCGAGGACAGGGGGGATGAACACCGGGGAGCTGTTTTTT. It codes for CASRPRTGGMNTGELFF.

The V and J genes are TRBV14 and TRBJ2-7; 7 nucleotides line up with TRBD1. The CDR3 loop spans 17 amino acids. V dropped 4 bases and J dropped 6; count of bases not matched to a gene: 18. Germline V CDR1 and CDR2: SGHDN, FVKESK. The CDR3 coding sequence is TGTGCCAGCAGCCCCTCGACGCCCCGGGACAGAGGCTTCGAGCAGTACTTC. Translating gives CASSPSTPRDRGFEQYF. The full variable domain, its missing parts supplied by reference TRBV14 and TRBJ2-7, is EAGVTQFPSHSVIEKGQTVTLRCDPISGHDNLYWYRRVMGKEIKFLLHFVKESKQDESGMPNNRFLAERTGGTYSTLKVQPAELEDSGVYFCASSPSTPRDRGFEQYFGPGTRLTVT.

The V call is TRBV5-1, the J call TRBJ1-1; perhaps TRBD1 as D (6 bases). The CDR3 length is 14 residues. Trimming took off 6 bases at V and 0 bases at J, with 12 bases between the two ends. Germline V lookup: CDR1 SGHRS, CDR2 YFSETQ. CDR3 region: CASTPGGLNTEAFF. The CDR3, as DNA: TGCGCCAGCACTCCCGGGGGGCTGAACACTGAAGCTTTCTTT.

The rearrangement links TRBV28 to TRBJ1-2; D perhaps matches TRBD1 (5 bases). The CDR3 extends over 13 amino acids. Germline V gene lookup returns CDR1 MDHEN and CDR2 SYDVKM. The germline V and J ends were trimmed by 3 bases and 3 bases, with 8 bases remaining between them. The CDR3 sequence is CASSLAGHYGYTF. The CDR3 nucleotides are TGTGCCAGCAGTTTGGCAGGGCACTATGGCTACACCTTC.

The chain carries TRBV11-2 and TRBJ2-7, with 7 bases aligning to TRBD2. The CDR3 is made up of 16 amino acids. V lost 1 base, J lost 0 bases, and 6 bases stayed unmatched. Germline V lookup: CDR1 SGHAT, CDR2 FQNNGV. Here the CDR3 DNA reads TGTGCCAGCAGCTTAGGATTGGGGGGGAGCTCCTACGAGCAGTACTTC. Protein sequence: CASSLGLGGSSYEQYF.

This clone was detected a few times. The chain recombines TRBV7-2 with TRBJ2-7, with a tentative D call TRBD1 (6 bases). Germline V gives CDR1 SGHTA, CDR2 FQGNSA. The CDR3 is made up of 13 amino acids. Trimming removed 0 bases from V and 7 bases from J, with 10 bases in between. The CDR3, as DNA: TGTGCCAGCAGCTTAGCCAGGGGCTGGGAGCAGTACTTC. Its translation is CASSLARGWEQYF.

V usage is TRBV5-4 and J usage is TRBJ2-3, with 8 bases lining up with TRBD2. Germline V gene lookup returns CDR1 SGHNT and CDR2 YYREEE (reference sequence). The CDR3 runs to 15 residues. After removal of 3 bases from V and 7 bases from J, the junction contained 10 bases not matched to a gene. The CDR3 region is CASSYNSGAAHTQYF. The CDR3 bases are TGTGCCAGCAGCTACAATAGCGGGGCTGCCCATACGCAGTATTTT.

The chain employs TRBV7-9 and TRBJ1-2; a possible D gene is TRBD1 (5 bases). With 0 bases removed from V and 4 bases from J, the gap between germline ends came to 9 bases. CDR1 is SEHNR and CDR2 is FQNEAQ in the germline V gene (reference sequence). CDR3 length equals 14 residues. The CDR3: CASSLAGEAYGYTF. The CDR3 DNA sequence: TGTGCCAGCAGCTTAGCGGGGGAGGCCTATGGCTACACCTTC. Looking up the rest from reference TRBV7-9 and TRBJ1-2 gives the full variable domain: DTGVSQNPRHKITKRGQNVTFRCDPISEHNRLYWYRQTLGQGPEFLTYFQNEAQLEKSRLLSDRFSAERPKGSFSTLEIQRTEQGDSAMYLCASSLAGEAYGYTFGSGTRLTVV.

The chain links TRBV7-2 to TRBJ2-7; tentatively, D is TRBD1 (6 bases). This CDR3 comprises 14 residues. Germline V lookup: CDR1 SGHTA, CDR2 FQGNSA. The ends were cut back, 0 bases at V and 4 bases at J, with 10 bases in the middle. CDR3 sequence (DNA): TGTGCCAGCAGCTTAGCGTCTCAGGGGTACGAGCAGTACTTC. It is translated as CASSLASQGYEQYF.

This chain connects TRBV5-4 to TRBJ2-1; D possibly corresponds to TRBD1 (6 bases). Germline assignment: CDR1 SGHNT and CDR2 YYREEE (reference sequence). The CDR3 spans 13 residues. V lost 4 bases and J lost 8, with 13 bases in between. DNA of the CDR3: TGTGCCAGCAGCGGTACAGGGAGCGATGAGCAGTTCTTC. This codes for CASSGTGSDEQFF.

This clone appeared a single time. CDR3 sequence: CASNGGGAGEQYF. The CDR3 coding sequence is TGTGCCAGCAACGGGGGAGGAGCCGGGGAGCAGTACTTC. This chain links TRBV28 with TRBJ2-7; D may be TRBD2 (6 bases). V was shortened by 7 bases and J by 7 bases, with 17 bases between the two germline ends. CDR3 length: 13 residues. Germline CDR1 reads MDHEN; CDR2 reads SYDVKM.

V usage is TRBV7-9 and J usage is TRBJ2-7; 9 nucleotides agree with TRBD1. The CDR3 extends over 14 amino acids. CDR1 SEHNR and CDR2 FQNEAQ come from the germline V gene (reference sequence). The J segment lost 3 bases and the V segment lost 1 base, leaving 1 base of the junction unmatched. Here the CDR3 DNA reads TGTGCCAGCAGCTTAGAGGACAGGGGCTACGAGCAGTACTTC. It is translated as CASSLEDRGYEQYF.

The chain recombines TRBV4-1 with TRBJ2-1, with D maybe TRBD1 (6 bases). The CDR3 runs 14 residues. The V and J ends lost 0 bases and 7 bases respectively, with 10 bases between them. Germline V gives CDR1 MGHRA, CDR2 YSYEKL. The CDR3 DNA reads TGCGCCAGCAGCCAAGAGGGGCAGGGGAATGAGCAGTTCTTC. Its translation: CASSQEGQGNEQFF.

The chain employs TRBV19 and TRBJ1-1, with D maybe TRBD1 (5 bases). Germline CDR1 LNHDA, CDR2 SQIVND (reference sequence). The V end lost 6 bases, the J end lost 5 bases, and 13 bases lay between the germline ends. The CDR3 consists of 13 residues. The chain's CDR3 is CASRDGGRTEAFF. The CDR3 DNA follows: TGTGCCAGTAGGGACGGGGGGAGGACTGAAGCTTTCTTT.

As to this clone: Other DNA sequences within the sample encode an identical CDR3. CDR3 coding DNA: TGTGCCAGCAGCCGAACTAGCTCCTACGAGCAGTACTTC. It yields the protein CASSRTSSYEQYF. The V gene is TRBV6-5, the J gene TRBJ2-7; D perhaps matches TRBD2 (5 bases). The germline CDR1 and CDR2 sequences are MNHEY and SVGAGI. The CDR3 covers 13 residues. The V gene lost 6 bases and the J gene lost 0 bases, with 9 bases spanning the gap.